These 21 T cell receptor beta chains came from one sample sequenced in a study of CD8 T cells in Susac syndrome. An amount of RNA that ranged from about 0.45 to 1 ug was reverse transcribed with random hexamers. MiXCR, applied by TCRdb to the immunoSEQ multiplex PCR reads, yields one record per CDR3 protein. The sample consists of about 180,000 distinct CDR3 sequences, 85% to 95% of them appearing once. The sequenced sample consisted of CD4+ T cells from PBMCs. All receptors derive from a human donor with Susac syndrome.

The chain uses TRBV7-9 and TRBJ2-3, with TRBD1 matching over 12 bases. The germline CDR1 and CDR2 sequences are SEHNR and FQNEAQ (reference sequence). V was pared by 7 bases and J by 5 bases, with 13 bases of the junction left unmatched. CDR3 size: 17 residues. Here the CDR3 DNA reads TGTGCCAGCACCCCTACCGGGACAGGGGGCAAAGGAGATACGCAGTATTTT. Translating it yields CASTPTGTGGKGDTQYF.

This rearrangement joins TRBV20-1 to TRBJ2-6, with D uncertain. The V end lost 0 bases, the J end lost 1 base, and 7 bases lay between the germline ends. This CDR3 has 15 residues. Per germline, CDR1 DFQATT and CDR2 SNEGSKA (reference sequence). This chain's CDR3 is CSARDARSGANVLTF. The CDR3 bases are TGCAGTGCTAGAGATGCGCGGTCTGGGGCCAACGTCCTGACTTTC.

This chain joins TRBV7-6 and TRBJ2-1; D ambiguous. The CDR3 sequence is 11 residues long. The V gene lost 5 bases and the J gene lost 10 bases, with 9 bases spanning the gap. Germline loops: CDR1 SGHVS, CDR2 FNYEAQ. This chain's CDR3 is CASSGSQEQFF. Written as DNA, the CDR3 is TGTGCCAGCAGCGGTTCGCAGGAGCAGTTCTTC.

This chain connects TRBV25-1 to TRBJ2-5; D assignment may be TRBD1 or TRBD2 (5 bases each). Trimming removed 1 base at V and 4 bases at J, with 10 bases between. Germline-derived CDR1 and CDR2 are MGHDK and SYGVNS. This CDR3 contains 14 residues. CDR3 amino acids: CASSEFEGRETQYF. CDR3 nucleotides: TGTGCCAGCAGTGAATTTGAGGGGCGAGAGACCCAGTACTTC.

The DNA for the CDR3 is TGTGCCAGCAGCTCAGCGGCTAGCGGGGGTGAAAACATTCAGTACTTC. Translation: CASSSAASGGENIQYF. This chain uses TRBV5-4 with TRBJ2-4; TRBD2 matches at 10 bases. The germline gives CDR1 SGHNT, CDR2 YYREEE (reference sequence). V shed 3 bases and J 5 bases; nucleotides not matched to a gene: 8. The CDR3 loop spans 16 amino acids.

The chain employs TRBV20-1 and TRBJ1-6; D is undetermined. V lost 4 bases and J lost 1, with 5 bases in between. Germline-derived CDR1 and CDR2 are DFQATT and SNEGSKA (reference sequence). CDR3 length: 13 residues. The CDR3 reads CSATGSYNSPLHF. The DNA of the CDR3 is TGCAGTGCTACGGGGTCCTATAATTCACCCCTCCACTTT.

This chain's CDR3 is CASGTNTGELFF. Written as DNA, the CDR3 is TGTGCCAGCGGTACGAACACCGGGGAGCTGTTTTTT. The chain employs TRBV6-6 and TRBJ2-2; D gene unclear. The germline V and J ends were trimmed by 8 bases and 0 bases, with 4 bases remaining between them. CDR3 length equals 12 residues. CDR1 and CDR2 (germline): MNHNY, SVGAGI (reference sequence).

V is TRBV6-2 or TRBV6-3 and J is TRBJ2-1; no clear D gene. CDR1 is MNHEY and CDR2 is SVGEGT in the germline V gene. V was clipped by 0 bases and J by 7 bases, with 7 bases between them. The CDR3 has 13 amino acids. The DNA for the CDR3 is TGTGCCAGCAGTTACTCGATCAGTAATGAGCAGTTCTTC. Translated: CASSYSISNEQFF.

The V gene is TRBV10-3, the J gene TRBJ2-1; D not resolved. Germline V gene data show CDR1 as ENHRY and CDR2 as SYGVKD. The CDR3 is 16 residues long. The V and J ends lost 6 bases and 0 bases respectively, with 15 bases between them. CDR3 in amino acids: CAIRASSANSYNEQFF. CDR3 sequence (DNA): TGTGCCATCAGGGCCAGTTCCGCCAACTCCTACAATGAGCAGTTCTTC.

V is TRBV27 and J is TRBJ2-1; 10 positions agree with TRBD2. This CDR3 contains 16 residues. The junction had 0 bases not matched to a gene; V was cut back by 1 base and J by 0 bases. CDR1 is MNHEY, CDR2 SMNVEV, per germline (reference sequence). The chain's CDR3 is CASSLWTSGSYNEQFF. The CDR3 bases are TGTGCCAGCAGTTTATGGACTAGCGGCTCCTACAATGAGCAGTTCTTC.

The rearrangement uses TRBV4-2 and TRBJ1-2, with D maybe TRBD1 (5 bases). The germline V gene has CDR1 LGHNA and CDR2 YNFKEQ. Trimming shortened V by 5 bases and J by 5 bases, and 18 bases separated the two germline ends. The CDR3 loop spans 15 amino acids. CDR3: CASSAQGSEGYGYTF. In DNA form, the CDR3 reads TGTGCCAGCAGCGCGCAGGGCAGTGAGGGGTATGGCTACACCTTC.

V gene TRBV5-6 combines with J gene TRBJ1-2, with D possibly TRBD1 on 5 matching bases. The CDR3 is made up of 16 amino acids. Deletions cut 0 bases from V and 5 bases from J, with 17 bases between. Looked up from germline, CDR1 is SGHDT and CDR2 is YYEEEE. The CDR3 DNA reads TGTGCCAGCAGCTTGGTCGCCGACAGCCCCCTATATGGCTACACCTTC. Translated, it gives CASSLVADSPLYGYTF.

V gene TRBV29-1 combines with J gene TRBJ1-2, with D unclear. Germline V gene data show CDR1 as SQVTM and CDR2 as ANQGSEA. Trimming left V 3 bases short and J 0 bases short, with 8 bases between. There are 13 residues in the CDR3. The CDR3 region has the DNA TGCAGCGTTGATGTAGCCGCTAACTATGGCTACACCTTC. Its translation: CSVDVAANYGYTF.

The gene calls are TRBV20-1 and TRBJ1-1; D is undetermined. Germline V gene lookup returns CDR1 DFQATT and CDR2 SNEGSKA (reference sequence). There are 12 residues in the CDR3. This chain's CDR3 is CSPIRVGGEAFF. In DNA form, the CDR3 reads TGCAGCCCAATCCGGGTCGGAGGTGAAGCTTTCTTT.

This chain connects TRBV18 to TRBJ1-5, with D tentatively TRBD1 (5 bases). This CDR3 comprises 16 residues. V was shortened by 4 bases and J by 2 bases, with 15 bases between the two germline ends. The germline CDR1 and CDR2 sequences are KGHSH and LQKENI. CDR3 amino acids: CASSRYGGMGNQPQHF. CDR3 DNA: TGTGCCAGCTCACGCTATGGGGGAATGGGCAATCAGCCCCAGCATTTT.

The chain recombines TRBV12-3 or TRBV12-4 with TRBJ2-5; 10 bases agree with TRBD2. Losses at the gene ends were 3 bases for V and 2 bases for J; bases not matched to a gene: 6. The CDR3 spans 16 residues. As DNA, the CDR3 is TGTGCCAGCAGTTTGTCTTCTAGCGGGGGACAAGAGACCCAGTACTTC. Protein: CASSLSSSGGQETQYF.

This chain joins TRBV3-1 and TRBJ2-2, with D possibly called TRBD1 or TRBD2 (6 bases each). V was cut by 3 bases and J by 5 bases, with 19 bases left in between. The CDR3 is 17 amino acids. Looked up from germline, CDR1 is LGHDT and CDR2 is YNNKEL (reference sequence). CDR3 sequence reads: CASSHGGRGAGTGELFF. The DNA for the CDR3 is TGTGCCAGCAGCCACGGTGGCAGGGGCGCGGGGACCGGGGAGCTGTTTTTT.

J is TRBJ1-1 and V is TRBV2; weak D call: TRBD1 (6 bases). CDR1 is SNHLY and CDR2 is FYNNEI in the germline V gene. The CDR3 is made up of 13 amino acids. Trimming took 4 bases from V and 5 from J, leaving 11 bases between them. In DNA form, the CDR3 reads TGTGCCAGCAGTGGCGGGAGGGGGACTGAAGCTTTCTTT. It encodes CASSGGRGTEAFF.

The sample holds a few counts of this clonotype. The chain links TRBV11-2 to TRBJ2-5; no reliable D call. The CDR3 is made up of 13 amino acids. In germline, CDR1 is SGHAT, CDR2 FQNNGV. Trimming took off 5 bases at V and 2 bases at J, with 9 bases between the two ends. This CDR3 reads CASSPSRQETQYF. In DNA form, the CDR3 reads TGTGCCAGCAGCCCTAGTAGACAAGAGACCCAGTACTTC. Full variable domain (remainder filled in from reference TRBV11-2 and TRBJ2-5): EAGVAQSPRYKIIEKRQSVAFWCNPISGHATLYWYQQILGQGPKLLIQFQNNGVVDDSQLPKDRFSAERLKGVDSTLKIQPAKLEDSAVYLCASSPSRQETQYFGPGTRLLVL.

This clonotype has just one count. The gene calls are TRBV4-2 and TRBJ2-1; 12 bases align to TRBD2. J lost 10 bases, V lost 2 bases, and 12 bases had no gene match. The germline V gene encodes CDR1 LGHNA and CDR2 YNFKEQ. This CDR3 comprises 17 residues. The CDR3 spells CASSQHSLAGGLEEQFF. CDR3 DNA sequence: TGTGCCAGCAGCCAACATTCTCTAGCGGGGGGGCTAGAGGAGCAGTTCTTC.

The chain recombines TRBV9 with TRBJ1-5; D is undetermined. Germline CDR1 is SGDLS and CDR2 is YYNGEE. This CDR3 spans 14 amino acids. V was trimmed by 0 bases and J by 6 bases, leaving 10 bases between them. The CDR3 DNA sequence: TGTGCCAGCAGCGTAGACGACGGCACTCAGCCCCAGCATTTT. Encoded protein: CASSVDDGTQPQHF.